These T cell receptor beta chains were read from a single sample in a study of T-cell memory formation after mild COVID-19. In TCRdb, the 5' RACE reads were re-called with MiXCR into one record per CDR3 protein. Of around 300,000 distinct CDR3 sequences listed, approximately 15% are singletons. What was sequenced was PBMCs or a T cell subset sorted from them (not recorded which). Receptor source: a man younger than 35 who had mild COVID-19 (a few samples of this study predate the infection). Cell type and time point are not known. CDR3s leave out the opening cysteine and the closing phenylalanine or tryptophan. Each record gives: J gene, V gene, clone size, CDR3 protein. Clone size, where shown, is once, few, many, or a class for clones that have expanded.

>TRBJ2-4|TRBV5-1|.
ASSPRDRYIQY
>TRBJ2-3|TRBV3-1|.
ASSQLGSGGYTDTQY
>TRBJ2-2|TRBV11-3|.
ASSLNPGQGAAGELF
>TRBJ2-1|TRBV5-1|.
ASSLQGPSYNEQF
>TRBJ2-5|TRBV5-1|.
ASSRDFQETQY
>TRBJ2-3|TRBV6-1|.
ASKYRGVGDTQY
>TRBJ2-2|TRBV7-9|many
ASSALAGELF
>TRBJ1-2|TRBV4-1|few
ASSHPPGQGSYGYT
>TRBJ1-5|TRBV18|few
ASSQDSNNQPQH
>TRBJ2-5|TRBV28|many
ASSPSVWETQY
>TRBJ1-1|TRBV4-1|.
ASSLTGTGGEAF
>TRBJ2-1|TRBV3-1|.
ASKAGSSYNEQF
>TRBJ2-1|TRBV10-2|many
ASRQQGSDEQF
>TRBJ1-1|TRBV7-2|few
ASSSPRQGASTEAF
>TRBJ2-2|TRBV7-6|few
ASSLQGLAVNTGELF
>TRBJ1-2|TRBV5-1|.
ASSLEQTAGPSGYT
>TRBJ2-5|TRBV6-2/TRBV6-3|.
ASSYFQETQY
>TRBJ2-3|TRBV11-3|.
ASSQGGVADTQY
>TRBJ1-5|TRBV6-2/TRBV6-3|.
ASSLQGRQPQH
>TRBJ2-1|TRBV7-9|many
ASSLTRDTYNEQF
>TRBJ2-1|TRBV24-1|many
ATSVAGTAYNEQF
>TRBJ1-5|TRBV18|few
ASSPGSGMYNQPQH
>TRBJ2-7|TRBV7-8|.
ASSFKGLPNYEQY
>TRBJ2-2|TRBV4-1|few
ASSQDLAGVGTGELF
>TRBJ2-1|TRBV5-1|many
ASSLTASGAQQF
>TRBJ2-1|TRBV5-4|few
ASSLAGENNEQF
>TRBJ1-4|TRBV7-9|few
ASSSINEKLF
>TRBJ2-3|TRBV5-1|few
ASSNQGLASTDTQY
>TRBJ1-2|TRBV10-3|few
AISDGGRYGYT
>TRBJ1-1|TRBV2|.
ASEGGRNTEAF
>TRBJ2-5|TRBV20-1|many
SVWGLGPQETQY
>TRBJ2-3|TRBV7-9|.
ASSPRQTGRDTQY
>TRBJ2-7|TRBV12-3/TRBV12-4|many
ASSLWGGDSYEQY
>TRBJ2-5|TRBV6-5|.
ASSYSLVGETQY
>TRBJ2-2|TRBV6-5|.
ASSRMGFRINTGELF
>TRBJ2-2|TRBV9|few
ASSPLRTGELF
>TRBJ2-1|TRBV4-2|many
ASSAQAGGDNEQF
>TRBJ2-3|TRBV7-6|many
ASSQDSEFPEISSTDTQY
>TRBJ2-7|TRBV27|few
ASSLSWTNAYEQY
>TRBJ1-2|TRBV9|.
ASSASGDYGYT
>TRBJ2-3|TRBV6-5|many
ASTKTRASTDTQY
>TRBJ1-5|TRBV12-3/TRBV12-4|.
ASRITPQGRQPQH
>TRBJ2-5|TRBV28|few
ASSLVTAGGETQY
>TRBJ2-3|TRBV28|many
ASSFRGAADTQY
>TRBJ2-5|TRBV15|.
ATSREGDGSQETQY
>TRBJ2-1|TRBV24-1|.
ATSPTTSIYEQF
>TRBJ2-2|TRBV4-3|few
ASSQTGGTGELF
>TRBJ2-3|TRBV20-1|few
SAGLAGAADTQY
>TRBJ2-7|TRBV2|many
ASSTHNEQY